The clone carrying this T cell receptor beta chain was detected a few times. The antigen remains unidentified. Each CDR3 protein is one row after TCRdb ran MiXCR on the 5' RACE reads. The table lists more than 400,000 distinct CDR3 sequences, around a sixth of them singletons, with about 12% in the top ten. The data derive from a study of T-cell memory formation after mild COVID-19. Findings and caveats of the study: Day 37-peaking second-wave clones had unconfirmed SARS-CoV-2 specificity.

V lost 9 bases to trimming and J lost 3 bases, with 15 bases between them. CDR1 SNHLY and CDR2 FYNNEI come from the germline V gene. The CDR3 runs 13 residues. The clonotype originates from an adult woman who had mild COVID-19 (a few samples of this study predate the infection). Cell type and time point are not known. The rearrangement joins TRBV2 to TRBJ2-7; D ambiguous. The specimen was PBMCs or a T cell subset sorted from them (not recorded which). The CDR3 loop reads CASAWQENYEQYF. CDR3 DNA: TGTGCCAGTGCCTGGCAGGAAAACTACGAGCAGTACTTC.